This paragraph covers one TCR beta chain sequence. Aged about 6 to 95, donors were systemically healthy Caucasians from Russia. The authors ran a second PCR of about 6 to 11 cycles using a sample-barcoded 5' primer and a J-beta primer mix. TCRdb reprocessed the 5' RACE reads with MiXCR, giving one entry per CDR3 protein. Among 1,500,000 or so distinct CDR3 sequences, 59% were seen once, and the ten largest hold under 8.5%. The data were taken from a study of blood T cells in healthy people across ages. Germline CDR1 and CDR2: MNHEY and SVGAGI. The CDR3 is 14 amino acids. Trimming pared 0 bases from V and 3 bases from J, leaving 9 bases between.

The source of this sequence is a man aged 18-30 years in good health. The specimen was blood. The rearrangement uses TRBV6-5 and TRBJ2-7; D remains ambiguous. Here the CDR3 DNA reads TGTGCCAGCAGTTACTCGCGGAGATTCTACGAGCAGTACTTC. It yields the protein CASSYSRRFYEQYF.